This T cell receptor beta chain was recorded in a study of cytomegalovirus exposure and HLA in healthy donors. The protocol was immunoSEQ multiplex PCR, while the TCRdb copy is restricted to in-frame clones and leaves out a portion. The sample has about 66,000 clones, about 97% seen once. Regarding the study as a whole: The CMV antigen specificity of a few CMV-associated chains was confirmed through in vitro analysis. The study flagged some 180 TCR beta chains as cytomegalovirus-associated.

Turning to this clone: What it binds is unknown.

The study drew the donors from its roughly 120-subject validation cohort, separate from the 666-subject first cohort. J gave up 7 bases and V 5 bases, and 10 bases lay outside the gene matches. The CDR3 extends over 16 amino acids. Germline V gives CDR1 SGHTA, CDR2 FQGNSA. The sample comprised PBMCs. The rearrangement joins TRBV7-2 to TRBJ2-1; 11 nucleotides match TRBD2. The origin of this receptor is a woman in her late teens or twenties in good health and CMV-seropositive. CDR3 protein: CASSTRSGLAVNEQFF. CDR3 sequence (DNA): TGTGCCAGCAGCACACGCTCGGGACTAGCGGTAAATGAGCAGTTCTTC.